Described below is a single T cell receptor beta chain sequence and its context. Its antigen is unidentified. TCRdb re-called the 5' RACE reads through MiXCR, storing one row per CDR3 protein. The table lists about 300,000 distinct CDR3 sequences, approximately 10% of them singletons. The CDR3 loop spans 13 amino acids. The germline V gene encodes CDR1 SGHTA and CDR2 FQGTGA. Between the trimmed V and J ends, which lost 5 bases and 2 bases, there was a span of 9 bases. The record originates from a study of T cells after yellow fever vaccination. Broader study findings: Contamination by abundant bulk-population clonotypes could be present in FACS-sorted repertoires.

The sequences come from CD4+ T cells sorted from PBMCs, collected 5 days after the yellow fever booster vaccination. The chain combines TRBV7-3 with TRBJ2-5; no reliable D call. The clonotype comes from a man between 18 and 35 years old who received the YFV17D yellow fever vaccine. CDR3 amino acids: CASSTRVQETQYF. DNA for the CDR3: TGTGCCAGCAGCACTCGGGTTCAAGAGACCCAGTACTTC.